Below, 27 T cell receptor beta chains from the same sample are listed, as sequenced in a study of graft-versus-host responses after intestinal transplantation. The protocol was immunoSEQ multiplex PCR, while the TCRdb copy is restricted to in-frame clones and leaves out a portion. The table shows roughly 98,000 clones, with 90% to 95% occurring only once. Their target antigens are unknown. Sample: unstimulated CD8+ T cells sorted from spleen or lymph node cells, taken before transplant. Receptor source: a human donor who was the organ donor for an intestinal transplant.

This chain uses TRBV27 with TRBJ2-7; the match to TRBD1 covers 7 bases. J gave up 3 bases and V 4 bases, and 3 bases lay outside the gene matches. The CDR3 sequence is 13 residues long. Germline V lookup: CDR1 MNHEY, CDR2 SMNVEV (reference sequence). In nucleotides, the CDR3 is TGTGCCAGCAGTTCGGGACAGTTCTACGAGCAGTACTTC. Protein: CASSSGQFYEQYF.

The V call is TRBV7-8, the J call TRBJ2-7, with unresolved D. V was trimmed by 5 bases and J by 3 bases, leaving 17 bases between them. CDR3 length: 15 amino acids. Germline-derived CDR1 and CDR2 are SGHVS and FQNEAQ. In DNA, the CDR3 is TGTGCCAGCAGCCAAGAGCCCGGCGGAGACTACGAGCAGTACTTC. Protein product: CASSQEPGGDYEQYF. Looking up the rest from reference TRBV7-8 and TRBJ2-7 gives the full variable domain: GAGVSQSPRYKVAKRGQDVALRCDPISGHVSLFWYQQALGQGPEFLTYFQNEAQLDKSGLPSDRFFAERPEGSVSTLKIQRTQQEDSAVYLCASSQEPGGDYEQYFGPGTRLTVT.

The chain links TRBV25-1 to TRBJ2-3; D is perhaps TRBD1 (5 bases). V was clipped by 8 bases and J by 2 bases, with 5 bases between them. Germline V gene lookup returns CDR1 MGHDK and CDR2 SYGVNS. This CDR3 is built from 11 residues. The CDR3 spells CASGATDTQYF. The CDR3 nucleotides read TGTGCCAGCGGGGCCACAGATACGCAGTATTTT.

The J gene is TRBJ2-3, the V gene TRBV9; 8 positions match TRBD2. The CDR3 length is 15 residues. Germline V gives CDR1 SGDLS, CDR2 YYNGEE. Losses at the gene ends were 4 bases for V and 5 bases for J; bases not matched to a gene: 9. The CDR3 sequence: CASSTTGGDGDTQYF. CDR3 bases: TGTGCCAGCAGCACCACGGGGGGGGACGGAGATACGCAGTATTTT.

The chain is built from TRBV27 and TRBJ2-7, with TRBD2 matching over 7 bases. Germline-derived CDR1 and CDR2 are MNHEY and SMNVEV (reference sequence). V was pared by 1 base and J by 11 bases, with 2 bases of the junction left unmatched. The CDR3 is 11 amino acids. CDR3 nucleotide sequence: TGTGCCAGCAGTTTATTGGGGAGGGAGTACTTC. This encodes CASSLLGREYF.

The V call is TRBV7-2, the J call TRBJ2-7; TRBD1 matches at 7 bases. Germline V lookup: CDR1 SGHTA, CDR2 FQGNSA. The V segment lost 4 bases and the J segment 1 base; nucleotides outside the gene matches: 7. The CDR3 is made up of 15 amino acids. The CDR3 reads CASSYSGQPSYEQYF. The CDR3 nucleotides read TGTGCCAGCAGCTACTCGGGACAGCCTTCCTACGAGCAGTACTTC.

The chain combines TRBV2 with TRBJ2-7; perhaps TRBD2 as D (7 bases). Germline loops: CDR1 SNHLY, CDR2 FYNNEI. This CDR3 region has 14 residues. The ends were cut back, 10 bases at V and 2 bases at J, with 18 bases in the middle. The CDR3 protein is CATLVWGGTYEQYF. CDR3 bases: TGTGCCACCCTAGTCTGGGGGGGCACCTACGAGCAGTACTTC.

This clone has a single count. DNA of the CDR3: TGTGCCAGCAGCGGCGGGGTCGGGAGGCGAGAGACCCAGTACTTC. Protein sequence: CASSGGVGRRETQYF. The chain uses TRBV13 and TRBJ2-5; 7 bases line up with TRBD2. Germline CDR1 and CDR2: PRHDT and FYEKMQ (reference sequence). Losses at the gene ends were 5 bases for V and 4 bases for J; bases not matched to a gene: 10. The CDR3 runs to 15 residues.

The V call is TRBV28, the J call TRBJ1-1, with D uncertain. The CDR3 spans 15 residues. Trimming cost V 4 bases and J 4 bases, with 16 bases left between them. Germline CDR1 reads MDHEN; CDR2 reads SYDVKM. The CDR3 loop reads CASSSRLPGGTEAFF. As DNA, the CDR3 is TGTGCCAGCAGTTCGAGACTACCAGGTGGCACTGAAGCTTTCTTT.

The chain combines TRBV27 with TRBJ2-7, with D possibly TRBD2 on 5 matching bases. Between the trimmed V and J ends, which lost 8 bases and 2 bases, there was a span of 13 bases. The CDR3 length is 13 residues. Germline V gene sequence: CDR1 MNHEY, CDR2 SMNVEV (reference sequence). This CDR3 reads CASESSRTYEQYF. CDR3 in DNA: TGTGCCAGCGAGTCTAGCAGAACCTACGAGCAGTACTTC.

The chain recombines TRBV6-1 with TRBJ1-1; a weak D match, TRBD1 (5 bases). Trimming removed 3 bases at V and 8 bases at J, with 16 bases between. The CDR3 consists of 14 residues. Germline V gives CDR1 MNHNS, CDR2 SASEGT. The CDR3 nucleotides are TGTGCCAGCAGTGACCGACGGGGGAGGACCGAAGCTTTCTTT. This codes for CASSDRRGRTEAFF.

This clone occurred a few times. The V gene is TRBV6-1, the J gene TRBJ2-1; TRBD2 matches 9 bases. CDR3 length equals 13 residues. J gave up 13 bases and V 3 bases, and 7 bases lay outside the gene matches. Germline CDR1 reads MNHNS; CDR2 reads SASEGT. CDR3 in DNA: TGTGCCAGCAGTGATATGAGCGGGAGGATCCAGTTCTTC. Its protein is CASSDMSGRIQFF.

This clone was counted once. J is TRBJ2-6 and V is TRBV5-1; D possibly corresponds to TRBD1 (5 bases). The CDR3 spans 18 residues. V was clipped by 5 bases and J by 2 bases, with 20 bases between them. CDR1 is SGHRS, CDR2 YFSETQ, per germline. This chain's CDR3 is CASRPPKRWGAGANVLTF. The CDR3 DNA reads TGCGCCAGCAGACCGCCTAAAAGATGGGGCGCTGGGGCCAACGTCCTGACTTTC.

In DNA, the CDR3 is TGTGCCAGCAGTTTAGGACTAGCGGGAAGGTACGAGCAGTACTTC. This encodes CASSLGLAGRYEQYF. The rearrangement links TRBV28 to TRBJ2-7, with 12 bases identical to TRBD2. In germline, CDR1 is MDHEN, CDR2 SYDVKM. Trimming removed 2 bases from V and 4 bases from J; junction bases left unmatched: 3. The CDR3 is 15 residues long.

The CDR3 here is CASSYWTGGNSPLHF. CDR3 nucleotide sequence: TGTGCCAGCAGCTACTGGACAGGGGGCAATTCACCCCTCCACTTT. The V call is TRBV5-6, the J call TRBJ1-6; the match to TRBD1 covers 11 bases. The CDR3 sequence is 15 residues long. V lost 3 bases to trimming and J lost 7 bases; unmatched junction nucleotides: 3. Germline V CDR1 and CDR2: SGHDT, YYEEEE. The full variable domain, completed using reference TRBV5-6 and TRBJ1-6, is DAGVTQSPTHLIKTRGQQVTLRCSPKSGHDTVSWYQQALGQGPQFIFQYYEEEERQRGNFPDRFSGHQFPNYSSELNVNALLLGDSALYLCASSYWTGGNSPLHFGNGTRLTVT.

The V call is TRBV5-6, the J call TRBJ2-5; TRBD2 aligns across 12 bases. CDR1 and CDR2 (germline): SGHDT, YYEEEE. Unmatched junction bases numbered 10, after V lost 4 bases and J lost 9 bases. The CDR3 runs 15 residues. The CDR3 region is CASSPSGGGPGAQYF. CDR3 bases: TGTGCCAGCAGCCCTAGCGGGGGGGGGCCCGGGGCCCAGTACTTC. The full variable domain, its missing parts supplied by reference TRBV5-6 and TRBJ2-5, is DAGVTQSPTHLIKTRGQQVTLRCSPKSGHDTVSWYQQALGQGPQFIFQYYEEEERQRGNFPDRFSGHQFPNYSSELNVNALLLGDSALYLCASSPSGGGPGAQYFGPGTRLLVL.

This chain uses TRBV19 with TRBJ2-1, with a weak D call TRBD1 (6 bases). The CDR3 contains 12 residues. Germline V gives CDR1 LNHDA, CDR2 SQIVND (reference sequence). Trimming stripped 8 bases from V and 9 bases from J, with 14 bases between. Written as DNA, the CDR3 is TGTGCCAGTTCTACAGGGTCGATTGAGCAGTTCTTC. Translation gives CASSTGSIEQFF.

The CDR3 DNA follows: TGTGCCAGCAGCCAAGAGTTGGCGCGGGGGGACACTGAAGCTTTCTTT. The encoded protein is CASSQELARGDTEAFF. The rearrangement joins TRBV4-2 to TRBJ1-1; the D gene is possibly TRBD1 (5 bases). V lost 0 bases and J 3 bases, leaving 14 bases between the germline ends. The CDR3 sequence is 16 residues long. The germline CDR1 and CDR2 sequences are LGHNA and YNFKEQ.

V usage is TRBV27 and J usage is TRBJ2-7; D is unclear. Trimming pared 6 bases from V and 3 bases from J, leaving 9 bases between. From germline, CDR1 is MNHEY and CDR2 SMNVEV (reference sequence). This CDR3 has 12 amino acids. The CDR3 here is CASSSLGYEQYF. CDR3 coding DNA: TGTGCCAGCAGCAGCCTAGGCTACGAGCAGTACTTC.

The J gene is TRBJ1-2, the V gene TRBV27; perhaps TRBD1 as D (6 bases). The V and J ends lost 6 bases and 4 bases respectively, with 12 bases between them. Per germline, CDR1 MNHEY and CDR2 SMNVEV (reference sequence). This CDR3 is 13 amino acids long. CDR3 sequence: CASSGQSFYGYTF. The DNA of the CDR3 is TGTGCCAGCAGCGGACAGAGCTTCTATGGCTACACCTTC.

V usage is TRBV5-6 and J usage is TRBJ1-1; D is perhaps TRBD1 (6 bases). Between the trimmed V and J ends, which lost 5 bases and 0 bases, there was a span of 8 bases. Per germline, CDR1 SGHDT and CDR2 YYEEEE. This CDR3 is 13 amino acids long. The CDR3 here is CASRDSLNTEAFF. In nucleotides, the CDR3 is TGTGCCAGCAGGGACAGCTTGAACACTGAAGCTTTCTTT.

The chain combines TRBV7-3 with TRBJ1-1; tentatively, D is TRBD1 (5 bases). The germline V and J ends were trimmed by 5 bases and 4 bases, with 11 bases remaining between them. The germline CDR1 and CDR2 sequences are SGHTA and FQGTGA. The CDR3 contains 13 residues. CDR3 amino acids: CASSEEGITEAFF. CDR3 nucleotide sequence: TGTGCCAGCAGCGAGGAGGGGATCACTGAAGCTTTCTTT.

The J gene is TRBJ1-1, the V gene TRBV18; D call uncertain. Germline-derived CDR1 and CDR2 are KGHSH and LQKENI. The CDR3 has 16 residues. Trimming took off 4 bases at V and 7 bases at J, with 22 bases between the two ends. The DNA of the CDR3 is TGTGCCAGCTCACGTCTTCGGAGGGTGGCGAGCTTTGAAGCTTTCTTT. It encodes CASSRLRRVASFEAFF.

The rearrangement joins TRBV15 to TRBJ2-3, with unresolved D. Germline V gene data show CDR1 as LNHNV and CDR2 as YYDKDF (reference sequence). Trimming stripped 0 bases from V and 0 bases from J, with 4 bases between. CDR3 size: 14 residues. This chain's CDR3 is CATSREESTDTQYF. In DNA, the CDR3 is TGTGCCACCAGCAGAGAAGAGAGCACAGATACGCAGTATTTT. The full variable domain, rest sourced from reference TRBV15 and TRBJ2-3, is DAMVIQNPRYQVTQFGKPVTLSCSQTLNHNVMYWYQQKSSQAPKLLFHYYDKDFNNEADTPDNFQSRRPNTSFCFLDIRSPGLGDTAMYLCATSREESTDTQYFGPGTRLTVL.

V usage is TRBV9 and J usage is TRBJ2-7; D call uncertain. In germline, CDR1 is SGDLS, CDR2 YYNGEE. This CDR3 spans 15 amino acids. V was shortened by 0 bases and J by 0 bases, with 10 bases between the two germline ends. The CDR3 bases are TGTGCCAGCAGCGTAGCCGGGTCCAGCTCCTACGAGCAGTACTTC. As protein: CASSVAGSSSYEQYF.

This chain uses TRBV27 with TRBJ2-7, with 9 bases fitting TRBD2. CDR1 and CDR2 (germline): MNHEY, SMNVEV (reference sequence). Losses at the gene ends were 3 bases for V and 4 bases for J; bases not matched to a gene: 10. The length of the CDR3 is 16 residues. The CDR3: CASSLSPLAGIYEQYF. The CDR3 DNA reads as TGTGCCAGCAGTTTGTCCCCCCTAGCGGGGATATACGAGCAGTACTTC.

The chain carries TRBV27 and TRBJ2-7, with D possibly TRBD1 on 9 matching bases. The V end lost 5 bases, the J end lost 0 bases, and 26 bases lay between the germline ends. There are 19 residues in the CDR3. CDR1 is MNHEY and CDR2 is SMNVEV in the germline V gene (reference sequence). The CDR3 loop reads CASSGPGQGLDRSSYEQYF. The CDR3 DNA reads TGTGCCAGCAGTGGCCCGGGACAGGGACTAGACCGGAGCTCCTACGAGCAGTACTTC.